A few counts support the clone carrying this T cell receptor beta chain. The antigen remains undetermined. The length of the CDR3 is 13 residues. Trimming left V 4 bases short and J 2 bases short, with 5 bases between. The germline CDR1 and CDR2 sequences are MNHEY and SVGAGI. This sample is drawn from a study of T cells in Graves' hyperthyroidism and ophthalmopathy. Study summary: Pretreatment peripheral blood was obtained at initial diagnosis.

From RNA transcripts, TCR beta CDR3 regions were amplified. HTBI primers drove first-round RT-PCR of the TCR CDR3. One entry per CDR3 protein results from TCRdb running MiXCR on the multiplex PCR reads. The repertoire includes 500,000 to 600,000 distinct CDR3 sequences, around 20% of them detected once, and roughly 44% sits in the top ten. Study-wide points: Model-based prediction identified ophthalmopathy a median roughly 6.1 months prior to its onset.

The chain joins TRBV6-5 to TRBJ2-2; no reliable D call. This sequence originates from a man in his forties with Graves' ophthalmopathy. The sequencing input was blood. This chain's CDR3 is CASSSLNTGELFF. The DNA for the CDR3 is TGTGCCAGCAGTTCACTAAACACCGGGGAGCTGTTTTTT.